This entry concerns a single T cell receptor beta chain. Researchers sorted participants into cohorts using their self-reported clinical history. Cohort 3 donors counted as recovered after two negative PCRs, clearance, or resolved symptoms. Original handling: Estimation of nucleated cell counts was performed using reference gene primer amplification. The protocol was immunoSEQ multiplex PCR, while the TCRdb copy is restricted to in-frame clones and leaves out a portion. V, J and clone size are taken as reported in that table, and D and trimming were inferred from the DNA itself. Of about 220,000 clones listed, 65% to 85% are singletons. This sample is drawn from a study of blood T cell repertoires in COVID-19. Study-wide background: T cells, B-cell-depleted T cells, or PBMCs provided the cDNA or gDNA that served as material.

The CDR3 has 14 residues. Germline V gene lookup returns CDR1 LGHDT and CDR2 YNNKEL (reference sequence). Trimming shortened V by 1 base and J by 5 bases, and 11 bases separated the two germline ends. The chain links TRBV3-1 (or the pseudogene TRBV3-2) to TRBJ1-1; possibly TRBD1 for D (5 bases). Source material: PBMCs or T cells enriched from blood (not recorded which). The clonotype originates from an older woman who had recovered from COVID-19. The CDR3 here is CASSQVQAETEAFF. For the CDR3, the DNA is TGTGCCAGCAGCCAAGTACAGGCGGAAACTGAAGCTTTCTTT.